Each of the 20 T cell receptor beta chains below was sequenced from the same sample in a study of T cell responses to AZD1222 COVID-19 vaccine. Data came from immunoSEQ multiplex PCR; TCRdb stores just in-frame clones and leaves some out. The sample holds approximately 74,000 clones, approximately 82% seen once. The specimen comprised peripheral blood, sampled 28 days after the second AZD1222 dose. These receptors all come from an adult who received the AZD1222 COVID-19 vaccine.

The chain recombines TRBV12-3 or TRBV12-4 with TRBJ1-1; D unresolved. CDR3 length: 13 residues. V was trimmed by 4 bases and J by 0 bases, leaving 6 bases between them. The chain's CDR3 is CASSSMMNTEAFF. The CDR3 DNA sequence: TGTGCCAGCAGTTCCATGATGAACACTGAAGCTTTCTTT.

The CDR3 coding sequence is TGTGCCAGCAGCCAGGATAGGGGCAGGGGCTGGGACACTGAAGCTTTCTTT. Protein product: CASSQDRGRGWDTEAFF. This chain joins TRBV3-1 (or the pseudogene TRBV3-2) and TRBJ1-1, with a weak D call TRBD1 (6 bases). The CDR3 extends over 17 amino acids. Germline assignment: CDR1 LGHDT and CDR2 YNNKEL (reference sequence). The ends were cut back, 3 bases at V and 3 bases at J, with 20 bases in the middle.

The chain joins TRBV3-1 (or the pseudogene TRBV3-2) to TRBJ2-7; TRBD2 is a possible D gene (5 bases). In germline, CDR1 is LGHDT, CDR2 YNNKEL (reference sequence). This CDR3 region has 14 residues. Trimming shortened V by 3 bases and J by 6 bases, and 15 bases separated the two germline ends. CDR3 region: CASSHGSGEFEQYF. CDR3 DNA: TGTGCCAGCAGCCACGGAAGCGGCGAATTCGAGCAGTACTTC.

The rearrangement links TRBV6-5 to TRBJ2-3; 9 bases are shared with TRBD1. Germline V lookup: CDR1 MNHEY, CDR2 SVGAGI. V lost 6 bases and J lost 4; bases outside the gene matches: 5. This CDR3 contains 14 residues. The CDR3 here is CASRWTGVSDTQYF. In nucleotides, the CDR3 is TGTGCCAGCAGGTGGACAGGGGTGTCAGATACGCAGTATTTT.

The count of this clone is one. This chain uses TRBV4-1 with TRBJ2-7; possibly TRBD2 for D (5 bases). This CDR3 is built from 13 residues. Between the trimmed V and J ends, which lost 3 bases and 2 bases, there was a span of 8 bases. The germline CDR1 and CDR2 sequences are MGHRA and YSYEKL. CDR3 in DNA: TGCGCCAGCAGCCACGACTATACCTACGAGCAGTACTTC. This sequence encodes CASSHDYTYEQYF.

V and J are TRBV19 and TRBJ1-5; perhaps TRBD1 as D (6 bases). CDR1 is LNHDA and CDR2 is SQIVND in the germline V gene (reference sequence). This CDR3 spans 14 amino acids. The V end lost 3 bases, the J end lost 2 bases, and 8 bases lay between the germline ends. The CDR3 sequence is CASSIRTGNQPQHF. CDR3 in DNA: TGTGCCAGTAGTATTAGGACAGGCAATCAGCCCCAGCATTTT.

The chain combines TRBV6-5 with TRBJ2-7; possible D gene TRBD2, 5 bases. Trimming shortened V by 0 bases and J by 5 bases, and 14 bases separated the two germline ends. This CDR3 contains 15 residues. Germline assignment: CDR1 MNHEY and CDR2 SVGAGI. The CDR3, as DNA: TGTGCCAGCAGTTACTCGAAGAACCTAGCTAACGAGCAGTACTTC. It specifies CASSYSKNLANEQYF.

CDR3: CASSLVGLAGDIQYF. CDR3 coding DNA: TGTGCCAGCAGCTTAGTTGGGCTAGCGGGGGACATTCAGTACTTC. The chain uses TRBV7-2 and TRBJ2-4; 10 bases fit TRBD2. Germline V gene data show CDR1 as SGHTA and CDR2 as FQGNSA. The CDR3 contains 15 residues. Trimming cost V 1 base and J 8 bases; bases outside gene matches: 5.

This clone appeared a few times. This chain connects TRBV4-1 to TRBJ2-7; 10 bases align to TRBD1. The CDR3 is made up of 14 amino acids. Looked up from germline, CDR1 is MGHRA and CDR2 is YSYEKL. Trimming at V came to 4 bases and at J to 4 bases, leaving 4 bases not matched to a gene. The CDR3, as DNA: TGCGCCAGCAGCCCGGACAGGGGGGGGTACGAGCAGTACTTC. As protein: CASSPDRGGYEQYF.

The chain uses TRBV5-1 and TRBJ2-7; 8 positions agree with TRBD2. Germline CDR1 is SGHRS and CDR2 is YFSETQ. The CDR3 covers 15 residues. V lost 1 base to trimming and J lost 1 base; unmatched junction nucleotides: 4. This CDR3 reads CASSLWSGGSYEQYF. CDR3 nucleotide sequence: TGCGCCAGCAGCTTGTGGTCGGGGGGGTCCTACGAGCAGTACTTC. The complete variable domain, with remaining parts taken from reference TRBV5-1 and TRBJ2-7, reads KAGVTQTPRYLIKTRGQQVTLSCSPISGHRSVSWYQQTPGQGLQFLFEYFSETQRNKGNFPGRFSGRQFSNSRSEMNVSTLELGDSALYLCASSLWSGGSYEQYFGPGTRLTVT.

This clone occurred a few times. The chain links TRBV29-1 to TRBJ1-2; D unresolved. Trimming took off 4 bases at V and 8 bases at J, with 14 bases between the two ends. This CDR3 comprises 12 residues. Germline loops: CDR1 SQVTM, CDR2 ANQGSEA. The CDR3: CSVGEGWGGYTF. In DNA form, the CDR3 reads TGCAGCGTTGGGGAAGGATGGGGAGGCTACACCTTC.

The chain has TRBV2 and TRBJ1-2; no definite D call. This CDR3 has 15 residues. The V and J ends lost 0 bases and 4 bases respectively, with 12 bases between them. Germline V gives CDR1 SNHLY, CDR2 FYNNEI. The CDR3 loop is CASSEAFSLGYGYTF. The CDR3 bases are TGTGCCAGCAGTGAAGCTTTTTCGCTGGGCTATGGCTACACCTTC.

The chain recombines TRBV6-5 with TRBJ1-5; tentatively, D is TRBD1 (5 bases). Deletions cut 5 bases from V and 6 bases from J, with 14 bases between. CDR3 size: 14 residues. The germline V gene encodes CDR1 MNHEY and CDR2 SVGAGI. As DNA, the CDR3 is TGTGCCAGCAGTATAGAGGAGGGGCGTCAGCCCCAGCATTTT. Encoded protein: CASSIEEGRQPQHF.

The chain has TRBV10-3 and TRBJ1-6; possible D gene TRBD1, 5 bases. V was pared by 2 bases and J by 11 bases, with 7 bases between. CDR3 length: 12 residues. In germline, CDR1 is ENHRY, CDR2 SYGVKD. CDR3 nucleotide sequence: TGTGCCATCAGTGAGGGGGGGACACCCCTCCACTTT. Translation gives CAISEGGTPLHF.

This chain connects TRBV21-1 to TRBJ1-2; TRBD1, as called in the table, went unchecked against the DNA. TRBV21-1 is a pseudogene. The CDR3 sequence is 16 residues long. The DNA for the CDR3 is TGTGCCAGCAGCAAAGACCGGACAGGTTTCGACTATGGCTACACCTTC. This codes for CASSKDRTGFDYGYTF.

CDR3 coding DNA: TGTGCCAGCAGCGCGTCGGCGTCAGATACGCAGTATTTT. Translation: CASSASASDTQYF. The chain carries TRBV9 and TRBJ2-3; D unresolved. There are 13 residues in the CDR3. V lost 3 bases, J lost 4 bases, and 9 bases lay in between. In germline, CDR1 is SGDLS, CDR2 YYNGEE.

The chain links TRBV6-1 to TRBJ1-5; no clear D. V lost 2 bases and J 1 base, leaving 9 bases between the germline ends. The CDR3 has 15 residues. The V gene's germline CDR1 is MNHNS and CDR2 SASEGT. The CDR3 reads CASSEFGGSNQPQHF. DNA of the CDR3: TGTGCCAGCAGTGAATTTGGCGGGAGCAATCAGCCCCAGCATTTT.

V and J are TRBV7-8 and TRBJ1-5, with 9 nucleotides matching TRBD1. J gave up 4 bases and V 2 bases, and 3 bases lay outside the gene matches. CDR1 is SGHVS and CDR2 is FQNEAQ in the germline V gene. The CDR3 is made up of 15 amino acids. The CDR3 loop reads CASSLTGGRNQPQHF. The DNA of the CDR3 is TGTGCCAGCAGCTTAACAGGGGGCCGGAATCAGCCCCAGCATTTT.

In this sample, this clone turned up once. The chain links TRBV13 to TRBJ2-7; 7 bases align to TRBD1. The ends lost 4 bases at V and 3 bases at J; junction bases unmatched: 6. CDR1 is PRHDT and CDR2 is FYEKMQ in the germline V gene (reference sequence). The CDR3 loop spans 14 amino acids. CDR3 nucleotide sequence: TGTGCCAGCAGCTCCGGGACAGCCTACTACGAGCAGTACTTC. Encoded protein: CASSSGTAYYEQYF. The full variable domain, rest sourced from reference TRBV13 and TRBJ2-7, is AAGVIQSPRHLIKEKRETATLKCYPIPRHDTVYWYQQGPGQDPQFLISFYEKMQSDKGSIPDRFSAQQFSDYHSELNMSSLELGDSALYFCASSSGTAYYEQYFGPGTRLTVT.

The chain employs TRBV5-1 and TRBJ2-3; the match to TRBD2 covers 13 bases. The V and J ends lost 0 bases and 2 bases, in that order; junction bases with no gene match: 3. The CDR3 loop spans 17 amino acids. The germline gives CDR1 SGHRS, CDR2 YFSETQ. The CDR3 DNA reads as TGCGCCAGCAGCTTGGAACTAGCGGGAGGGCACACAGATACGCAGTATTTT. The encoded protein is CASSLELAGGHTDTQYF.